The entry below gives a single T cell receptor beta chain sequence along with its context. With V trimmed by 5 bases and J by 8 bases, 4 bases remained unmatched. CDR3 size: 13 residues. CDR1 and CDR2 from the germline V gene are SGHNT and YENEEA. These data come from a study of OX40 agonist ivuxolimab in advanced cancers. As for the study in general: Ivuxolimab, which patients received intravenously every 2 weeks, was dosed at 0.01 to 10 mg/kg.

Libraries were prepared by immunoSEQ multiplex PCR; TCRdb keeps only in-frame clonotypes and omits some of them. Found here are tens of thousands of clones, about 85% of them singletons; the top ten hold about 3%. Blood samples were obtained at baseline, cycle 4 day 1, and cycle 7 day 1. This specimen consisted of CD4+ or CD8+ T cells sorted from blood, obtained in a trial of the OX40 agonist ivuxolimab. This sequence originates from an adult with an advanced solid tumor such as melanoma, head and neck, liver or kidney cancer. The V call is TRBV11-3, the J call TRBJ2-1, with 9 positions matching TRBD2. This CDR3 is CASSRGGEDEQFF. CDR3 in DNA: TGTGCCAGCAGCCGCGGGGGGGAGGATGAGCAGTTCTTC.